These T cell receptor beta chains were read from a single sample in a study of shared clonotypes between healthy human individuals. Produced via immunoSEQ multiplex PCR; TCRdb's table is partial and in-frame only. Here the sample spans more than 900,000 clones, 75% to 85% being singletons. Material: memory CD4+ T cells from PBMCs. These receptors all come from a man aged 18 to 30 in good health. Some clones in this sample may be carry-over from other donors' samples. Both conserved end residues are part of each CDR3. Expanded clones get a size class; other rows say once, few or many, or leave the size out.

CDR3	V	J	size
CASSFTGTRSSNEQYF	TRBV5-6	TRBJ2-7	.
CASSQDQGGMDTEAFF	TRBV4-1	TRBJ1-1	few
CASLGRDTHYEQYF	TRBV6-1	TRBJ2-7	.
CASSSRAGAQYF	TRBV28	TRBJ2-5	.
CASSSTWDTSGGYTF	TRBV5-1	TRBJ1-2	.
CASSEAPSSYNEQFF	TRBV9	TRBJ2-1	.
CASRRSSYEQYF	TRBV2	TRBJ2-7	many
CASSAGPIGWNEQFF	TRBV28	TRBJ2-1	.
CASSTSSYNEQFF	TRBV18	TRBJ2-1	.
CAIRATSGSGNEQFF	TRBV10-3	TRBJ2-1	.
CASSLVTVQETQYF	TRBV11-2	TRBJ2-5	.
CASSGRGLAGGPEQYF	TRBV6-1	TRBJ2-7	.
CASSSSGREGDTQYF	TRBV7-2	TRBJ2-3	.
CASSGQGLGTNYGYTF	TRBV2	TRBJ1-2	.
CASSTSPGTGPNEQFF	TRBV5-1	TRBJ2-1	.
CASSPSPGGSGELFF	TRBV11-3	TRBJ2-2	.
CASSGQYTGGETQYF	TRBV28	TRBJ2-5	.
CASSQDLGATEAFF	TRBV4-3	TRBJ1-1	.
CACPDRGSLSGANVLTF	TRBV30	TRBJ2-6	.
CASAMGYEQYF	TRBV6-5	TRBJ2-7	.
CAWSRQRNQPQHF	TRBV30	TRBJ1-5	once
CASSEVQGASSGANVLTF	TRBV27	TRBJ2-6	few
CSASPALSFF	TRBV20-1	TRBJ1-1	.
CASSLPGRYGYTF	TRBV5-4	TRBJ1-2	once
CAWLSPQATNYGYTF	TRBV30	TRBJ1-2	.
CASSYSMLEGGELFF	TRBV6-6	TRBJ2-2	.
CASSIGRETQYF	TRBV19	TRBJ2-5	.
CASSLDGLLGYTF	TRBV28	TRBJ1-2	.
CASSPDRGPAETQYF	TRBV27	TRBJ2-5	.
CASSLRGARSYEQYF	TRBV6-1	.	.
CASSPQGNGNTIYF	TRBV18	TRBJ1-3	many
CASSRTTTTQYF	TRBV7-9	TRBJ2-3	many
CASSPQGAPHAEQFF	TRBV5-1	TRBJ2-1	.
CASSQDSETQYF	TRBV4-2	TRBJ2-5	.
CSVGQGRGETQYF	TRBV29-1	TRBJ2-5	many
CASSVGPAGKETQYF	TRBV9	TRBJ2-5	.
CASSSPGGMEQPQHF	TRBV7-9	TRBJ1-5	.
CASSLAGLNNEQFF	TRBV5-1	TRBJ2-1	.
CASSLSPGLAGGDTQYF	TRBV28	TRBJ2-3	.
CASSFDRGRQPQHF	TRBV7-2	TRBJ1-5	.
CASSRGRDSGKDTQYF	TRBV5-8	TRBJ2-3	.
CASSWTSSSTTDTQYF	TRBV5-5	TRBJ2-3	.
CASSPKPLGQGNQETQYF	TRBV27	TRBJ2-5	.
CASRPGQGFRDTEAFF	TRBV28	TRBJ1-1	.
CASSTPNYGYTF	TRBV25-1	TRBJ1-2	.
CATTSGGDGAGELFF	TRBV10-1	TRBJ2-2	.
CAIRLRRDTEAFF	TRBV10-3	TRBJ1-1	.
CASVTRQGDTDTQYF	TRBV6-4	TRBJ2-3	.
CSVERPGQGRGGYTF	TRBV29-1	TRBJ1-2	.
CASSLFSGTGTNTAGELFF	TRBV5-7	TRBJ2-2	few
CASSLRGPSSYEQYF	TRBV7-2	TRBJ2-7	.
CASRGASQTQYF	TRBV28	TRBJ2-5	.
CAWRKVSLGSGNTIYF	TRBV30	TRBJ1-3	.
CAISKRGDRGWETQYF	TRBV10-3	TRBJ2-5	.
CASSYSGAGHGYGYTF	TRBV6-5	TRBJ1-2	.
CASSPPDRSSNQPQHF	TRBV6-6	TRBJ1-5	.
CASSAGTVFYEQYF	TRBV19	TRBJ2-7	.
CASMGQGIYGYTF	TRBV6-1	TRBJ1-2	.
CASSLAPGGNYGYTF	TRBV5-5	TRBJ1-2	.